This TCR beta chain was captured by sequencing in a study of blood T cell repertoires in COVID-19. Recruits, aged roughly 18 to 90 years, lived in 25 or so US areas. The assay was immunoSEQ multiplex PCR, and TCRdb's table has in-frame clones only and misses some. The sample has 110,000 to 150,000 clones, 75% to 90% seen once. Germline V gene lookup returns CDR1 SGHDN and CDR2 FVKESK. Trimming took off 0 bases at V and 7 bases at J, with 19 bases between the two ends. CDR3 size: 16 residues. The V and J genes are TRBV14 and TRBJ2-7, with TRBD1 as a possible D gene (6 bases). The clonotype was recovered from a man aged 55 to 70 who had recovered from COVID-19. Sequenced: PBMCs or T cells enriched from blood (not recorded which). The CDR3 loop is CASSQEPGQTEGEQYF. The CDR3 coding sequence is TGTGCCAGCAGCCAAGAGCCGGGACAAACAGAAGGGGAGCAGTACTTC.